This T cell receptor beta chain was identified during a study of technical replicates of blood from several donors. Germline-derived CDR1 and CDR2 are SNHLY and FYNNEI. Trimming removed 3 bases at V and 2 bases at J, with 19 bases between. The CDR3 length is 17 residues. Measured with immunoSEQ multiplex PCR; TCRdb has only the in-frame clones, and not every one. The sample contains about 74,000 clones, approximately 95% of which appear only once. This clone appeared once. Sequencing input: T cells isolated from PBMCs. The chain employs TRBV2 and TRBJ2-5; perhaps TRBD1 as D (5 bases). The clonotype originates from a human donor in good health. The CDR3, as DNA: TGTGCCAGCAGTGACCCACGTTTATGGGGCCAGCAAGAGACCCAGTACTTC. Its translation is CASSDPRLWGQQETQYF.